The present T cell receptor beta chain was sequenced within a study of T cells after yellow fever vaccination. Points from the study as a whole: Sorted repertoires could include abundant contaminating clonotypes from bulk cells. CD4 and CD8 compartments shared a small share of clonotypes, likely from convergent recombination.

Synthesis of TCR cDNA relied on 5'RACE template switching, which attached a universal primer site and UMIs. Via MiXCR, TCRdb re-called the 5' RACE reads, giving one row per CDR3 protein. The sample has approximately 120,000 distinct CDR3 sequences, around 7.7% seen once. A note on this clonotype: Antigen: not known.

The CDR3 sequence is 14 residues long. From germline, CDR1 is SQVTM and CDR2 ANQGSEA. V lost 7 bases, J lost 2 bases, and 12 bases lay in between. Sequencing was performed on CD4+ T cells sorted from PBMCs, taken around 10 days after the first yellow fever vaccination. This TCR came from a young man who received the YFV17D yellow fever vaccine. V is TRBV29-1 and J is TRBJ2-6; D remains unclear. The CDR3 region has the DNA TGCAGCGCCTACGACCCTCCTGGGGCCAACGTCCTGACTTTC. Its translation is CSAYDPPGANVLTF.